This TCR beta chain comes out of a study of CD4 T cells in relation to SARS-CoV-2 and coronaviruses. Repertoires were generated with immunoSEQ multiplex PCR, while TCRdb's copy carries only in-frame clones and drops some. The table has about 11,000 clones, 81% seen once. The V end lost 6 bases, the J end lost 9 bases, and 6 bases lay between the germline ends. This CDR3 is built from 11 residues. The germline CDR1 and CDR2 sequences are MNHNY and SVGAGI (reference sequence). Of note for this clone: Antigen: not known.

Before the COVID-19 pandemic, during about 2011-2018, CD4+ T cells were taken from unexposed donors. After about 11 days of culture, CD4+ T cells were isolated. Testing used SARS-CoV-2 S/N and four cold-coronavirus spikes on unexposed-donor CD4+ T cells, cells permitting. The sequenced material came from CD4+ T cells from PBMCs, cultured in vitro. V is TRBV6-6 and J is TRBJ1-6; D not certain. The receptor's source is a human donor in good health. This chain's CDR3 is CASREGSPLHF. In nucleotides, the CDR3 is TGTGCCAGCAGGGAGGGTTCACCCCTCCACTTT.